Below, one T cell receptor beta chain is given with its context. Its antigen is undetermined. Trimming pared 7 bases from V and 0 bases from J, leaving 13 bases between. The CDR3 extends over 14 amino acids. Germline CDR1 reads MNHNS; CDR2 reads SASEGT. This sample is part of a study of T cells in Graves' hyperthyroidism and ophthalmopathy. The source material, RNA transcripts, was used to amplify TCR beta CDR3 regions. The primer set for the first-round RT-PCR of the TCR CDR3 was HTBI. Each CDR3 protein is one row after TCRdb ran MiXCR on the multiplex PCR reads. Of over 250,000 distinct CDR3 sequences listed, around a quarter were seen once; the top ten hold about a quarter. General study points: Ophthalmopathy was separated from stable hyperthyroidism by a 13 V-J model.

Sequenced: blood. The V and J genes are TRBV6-1 and TRBJ2-7, with D hard to call. The receptor comes from a man aged 35-49 years with Graves' hyperthyroidism that later progressed to Graves' ophthalmopathy. The CDR3 region has the DNA TGTGCCAGCAAGCTAGGGTTGAGCTCCTACGAGCAGTACTTC. Its protein product is CASKLGLSSYEQYF.